A selection of T cell receptor beta chains follows, all from one sample in a study of shared clonotypes between healthy human individuals. Profiling relied on immunoSEQ multiplex PCR, and the TCRdb table lists in-frame clones only, not all of them. The profile shows some 2,100,000 clones, approximately 94% of them singletons. Sequencing was performed on naive CD4+ T cells sorted from blood. These receptors came from a young man in good health. Each CDR3 is given without its conserved first and last residue. Fields, in order: V gene, clone size, CDR3 protein. Clone size is stated in some rows and not others, as once, few, many or a class when expanded.

TRBV5-4 NA ASSNGLAGVKGGEQY
TRBV6-4 NA ASSDSGFSYNEQF
TRBV2 NA ASKSGNNQPQH
TRBV6-1 once ASRTTPDGNTIY
TRBV28 NA ASSSPGGSSYEQY
TRBV9 NA ASSVETATEQY
TRBV7-2 NA ASSLEGQAKY
TRBV29-1 NA SVAGANYGYT
TRBV4-2 NA ASSPPGTSGTRSSGANVLT
TRBV4-1 NA ASSQVAGLGTEAF
TRBV5-1 NA ASSLGTGTFNTEAF
TRBV12-5 NA ASAAVRGTEAF
TRBV2 NA ASTPREGTGELF
TRBV10-1 NA ASSESIPGGYNEQF
TRBV10-2 NA ASSEGTGRNTIY
TRBV10-3 NA AISATGETQPQH
TRBV30 NA AWAAGHFNQPQH
TRBV4-2 NA ASSQGGGQGRYEQY
TRBV7-2 NA ASSLELAGIYEQY
TRBV11-2 NA ASSLGTSADTQY
TRBV4-1 NA ASSPSPGTGMAGELF
TRBV30 NA AWALDRGYNEQF
TRBV14 NA ASSQATGSGSPLH
TRBV6-1 NA ASSKGPTGNSNQPQH
TRBV2 NA ASSDKSGWALGANVLT
TRBV5-1 NA ASSLVAGGNEQF
TRBV6-6 NA ASSYSLGDGGNTIY
TRBV30 NA AWSTGNRGNEKLF
TRBV7-9 NA ASSLGQGGDTGELF
TRBV11-1 NA ASSDSSYEQY
TRBV20-1 NA SAARENEQY
TRBV10-2 NA ASSEWDGGMGQPQH